The 16 T cell receptor beta chains presented below share a single source sample, sequenced in a study of immune heterogeneity within non-small cell lung tumors. It was a multiplex PCR that amplified TCR beta CDR3, with 32 V and 13 J primers. MiXCR was run by TCRdb on the multiplex PCR reads, yielding one entry per CDR3 protein. The sample has some 12,000 distinct CDR3 sequences; 27% are singletons. For each sample, template was roughly 640 ng of bulk tumor genomic DNA. Every primary tumor yielded several biopsies, spaced far apart, that were taken during surgery. Patients went through curative surgery, and their non-small cell lung cancer was untreated and newly diagnosed. Sequencing was performed on lung tumor tissue. The receptor source for this set is a man aged 45 to 65 with non-small cell lung cancer.

The V gene is TRBV4-1, the J gene TRBJ2-1; D unclear. The V end was cut by 0 bases, the J end by 6 bases, with 12 bases between. The CDR3 covers 15 residues. CDR1 MGHRA and CDR2 YSYEKL come from the germline V gene. The DNA of the CDR3 is TGCGCCAGCAGCCAAGAGGGCACTCGGTCCAATGAGCAGTTCTTC. Its protein is CASSQEGTRSNEQFF.

Concerning this clonotype itself: A much larger clone lies one base from this, so it may be a read error. The rearrangement links TRBV28 to TRBJ1-3, with unresolved D. V lost 5 bases and J 2 bases, leaving 13 bases between the germline ends. This CDR3 is 15 amino acids long. CDR1 is MDHEN, CDR2 SYDVKM, per germline. This CDR3 is CASSPLFVPGNTIYF. Written as DNA, the CDR3 is TGTGCCAGCAGTCCCCTCTTCGTGCCTGGAAACACCATATATTTT.

This clonotype appeared once. Being one base from a much bigger clone, this may be a read error. This CDR3 reads CATSLRGAISYEQYF. CDR3 in DNA: TGTGCCACCAGCCTGAGGGGGGCCATCTCCTACGAGCAGTACTTC. The chain couples TRBV15 to TRBJ2-7; D possibly matches TRBD1 or TRBD2 (6 bases each). Germline V gene sequence: CDR1 LNHNV, CDR2 YYDKDF (reference sequence). V lost 5 bases and J lost 0, with 14 bases in between. The CDR3 length is 15 residues.

The rearrangement uses TRBV7-8 and TRBJ2-1, with D perhaps matching TRBD1 (6 bases). Germline V gene data show CDR1 as SGHVS and CDR2 as FQNEAQ. This CDR3 is built from 14 residues. V was shortened by 4 bases and J by 4 bases, with 11 bases between the two germline ends. CDR3: CASSSHTGYNEQFF. As DNA, the CDR3 is TGTGCCAGCAGCTCCCACACAGGGTACAATGAGCAGTTCTTC.

A word on this clonotype: One base away lies a much larger clone, so this may be a sequencing read error. This rearrangement joins TRBV28 to TRBJ2-3; D unclear. The J call may not be correct, given that the DNA end is closer to TRBJ1-5. Germline V gene lookup returns CDR1 MDHEN and CDR2 SYDVKM. The CDR3 totals 14 residues. The chain's CDR3 is CASRGLASTDTQHF. As DNA, the CDR3 is TGTGCCAGCAGGGGTTTAGCTAGCACAGATACGCAGCATTTT.

This clonotype is judged medium-sized. The gene calls are TRBV30 and TRBJ2-7; D is undetermined. The germline CDR1 and CDR2 sequences are GTSNPN and SVGIG (reference sequence). Trimming left V 0 bases short and J 8 bases short, with 8 bases between. The CDR3 spans 11 residues. The CDR3 bases are TGTGCCTGGAGTGTAGGACCTCAGCAGTACTTC. This encodes CAWSVGPQQYF.

This clonotype is deemed medium-sized. The chain employs TRBV24-1 and TRBJ2-3, with 11 bases lining up with TRBD2. The CDR3 covers 17 residues. In germline, CDR1 is KGHDR, CDR2 SFDVKD. Unmatched junction bases numbered 7, after V lost 4 bases and J lost 2 bases. CDR3: CATSDPTSGGLTDTQYF. CDR3 nucleotide sequence: TGTGCCACCAGTGACCCTACTAGCGGGGGACTCACAGATACGCAGTATTTT.

This clonotype occurred a few times. The genes are TRBV10-3 and TRBJ1-2, with D possibly being TRBD1 (5 bases). Trimming took 6 bases from V and 0 from J, leaving 14 bases between them. The germline CDR1 and CDR2 sequences are ENHRY and SYGVKD. The CDR3 contains 15 residues. CDR3: CAISDDRNANYGYTF. The CDR3, as DNA: TGTGCCATCAGCGATGACAGAAATGCTAACTATGGCTACACCTTC.

The chain has TRBV10-2 and TRBJ1-6; TRBD1 agrees at 7 bases. Germline values: CDR1 WSHSY, CDR2 SAAADI. CDR3 size: 14 residues. V shed 5 bases and J 8 bases; nucleotides not matched to a gene: 6. The CDR3 nucleotides read TGCGCCAGCAGTCGAGGGGGCAGGGATTCACCCCTCCACTTT. This encodes CASSRGGRDSPLHF.

Regarding this clonotype: A much bigger clone sits one base away, suggesting this may be a read error. V and J are TRBV10-2 and TRBJ2-2; D ambiguous. Deletions cut 3 bases from V and 6 bases from J, with 8 bases between. The CDR3 runs 13 residues. Per germline, CDR1 WSHSY and CDR2 SAAADI. The DNA for the CDR3 is TGCGCCAGCAGTGATCTATCGTCCGGGGAGCTGTTTTTT. Encoded protein: CASSDLSSGELFF.

About this clonotype itself: A much larger clonotype is one base distant, so this may be a read error. The chain combines TRBV6-4 with TRBJ2-1, with D unclear. This CDR3 is built from 14 residues. Germline loops: CDR1 MRHNA, CDR2 SNTAGT. The CDR3 region is CASNDRDSASGQFF. The CDR3 bases are TGTGCCAGCAATGACCGTGACTCCGCTAGTGGGCAGTTCTTC.

This clonotype was counted a few times. The chain carries TRBV5-1 and TRBJ1-6; tentative D call: TRBD1 (6 bases). Germline-derived CDR1 and CDR2 are SGHRS and YFSETQ. The CDR3 totals 16 residues. V was clipped by 0 bases and J by 11 bases, with 18 bases between them. The CDR3 reads CASSLGPGQPGTPLHF. DNA of the CDR3: TGCGCCAGCAGCTTGGGCCCCGGACAGCCGGGGACACCCCTCCACTTT.

By share of the sample, this clonotype is medium-sized. The chain has TRBV19 and TRBJ1-2, with no clear D. Per germline, CDR1 LNHDA and CDR2 SQIVND (reference sequence). With 7 bases removed from V and 3 bases from J, the gap between germline ends came to 15 bases. The CDR3 is made up of 14 amino acids. The CDR3 bases are TGTGCCAGTAAACGAGCCAGGAATTACTATGGCTACACCTTC. It yields the protein CASKRARNYYGYTF. The full variable domain, completed using reference TRBV19 and TRBJ1-2, is DGGITQSPKYLFRKEGQNVTLSCEQNLNHDAMYWYRQDPGQGLRLIYYSQIVNDFQKGDIAEGYSVSREKKESFPLTVTSAQKNPTAFYLCASKRARNYYGYTFGSGTRLTVV.

This clonotype is categorized as medium-sized. The chain is built from TRBV20-1 and TRBJ2-7; D is unclear. With 6 bases removed from V and 0 bases from J, the gap between germline ends came to 12 bases. CDR1 and CDR2 (germline): DFQATT, SNEGSKA (reference sequence). The CDR3 totals 13 residues. The CDR3 sequence: CSADTGLSYEQYF. CDR3 nucleotides: TGCAGTGCCGACACGGGCCTCTCCTACGAGCAGTACTTC.

A word on this clonotype: This may be a read error, as it is one base from a much larger clone. This rearrangement joins TRBV20-1 to TRBJ2-2, with a possible D match to TRBD2 (6 bases). Germline V gene sequence: CDR1 DFQATT, CDR2 SNEGSKA (reference sequence). This CDR3 has 15 amino acids. CDR3 bases: TGCAGTGCTAGAGATCGAACAACTAACACCGGGGGGCTGTTTTTT. Amino acids: CSARDRTTNTGGLFF.

Notes on this clonotype: A much bigger clone sits one base away, suggesting this may be a read error. The V gene is TRBV7-8, the J gene TRBJ1-1; D not resolved. CDR1 and CDR2 (germline): SGHVS, FQNEAQ. The CDR3 length is 15 residues. The CDR3 DNA reads TGTGCCAGCAGCTTATTACTAGGCCCGAACAGTGAAGCTTTCTTT. Protein: CASSLLLGPNSEAFF. Full variable domain (missing parts from reference TRBV7-8 and TRBJ1-1): GAGVSQSPRYKVAKRGQDVALRCDPISGHVSLFWYQQALGQGPEFLTYFQNEAQLDKSGLPSDRFFAERPEGSVSTLKIQRTQQEDSAVYLCASSLLLGPNSEAFFGQGTRLTVV.